This TCR beta chain was captured by sequencing in a study of T cells in localized non-small cell lung cancer. Findings and caveats of the study: Blood T cell density predicted longer survival; adjacent-lung clonality, shorter. Adjacent lung was found to contain a median about 60 of the top 100 tumor clones. Uninvolved adjacent lung had the highest recorded T cell clonality, with tumor below it. Sequencing, confined to only one tumor region, leaves heterogeneity possible.

Concerning this clone itself: The target antigen is unknown.

The V gene's germline CDR1 is SGDLS and CDR2 YYNGEE. The ends lost 4 bases at V and 4 bases at J; junction bases unmatched: 1. CDR3 size: 14 residues. Clones were sequenced by immunoSEQ multiplex PCR, and TCRdb holds only the in-frame ones, with some missing. This repertoire shows roughly 64,000 clones, roughly four fifths found once; its top ten account for approximately 4.7%. This sample comprised PBMCs, obtained before any cancer treatment. The rearrangement links TRBV9 to TRBJ2-2, with TRBD1 matching over 10 bases. The sequence came from a man between 40 and 70 years old with stage II lung adenocarcinoma. This CDR3 reads CASSRDRGTGELFF. CDR3 in DNA: TGTGCCAGCAGCAGGGACAGGGGCACCGGGGAGCTGTTTTTT.